The next 26 T cell receptor beta chains were all read from a single sample in a study of sequential checkpoint blockade in melanoma. Treatment meaning: randomized to nivolumab then ipilimumab (arm A) or the reverse (arm B). Generated by immunoSEQ multiplex PCR, the TCRdb table keeps only in-frame clones and is missing some. This table has under 20,000 clones, roughly 74% appearing once. Sample: CD8+ T cells sorted from blood (inferred from file names), taken from a patient given nivolumab and ipilimumab in sequence. The receptors were sampled from a human donor with melanoma.

The chain carries TRBV6-5 and TRBJ1-5, with D tentatively TRBD1 (6 bases). Germline V gene data show CDR1 as MNHEY and CDR2 as SVGAGI. The V end was cut by 4 bases, the J end by 1 base, with 11 bases between. The CDR3 covers 15 residues. The CDR3 sequence: CASSSPGQSNQPQHF. The CDR3 DNA follows: TGTGCCAGCAGTTCCCCGGGACAAAGCAATCAGCCCCAGCATTTT.

This sequence joins TRBV28 and TRBJ1-6, with unresolved D. CDR3 length: 13 residues. The ends were cut back, 2 bases at V and 6 bases at J, with 5 bases in the middle. CDR1 MDHEN and CDR2 SYDVKM come from the germline V gene. CDR3 in DNA: TGTGCCAGCAGTTTAAACAGTAATTCACCCCTCCACTTT. Protein product: CASSLNSNSPLHF.

The chain joins TRBV6-6 to TRBJ2-3, with 7 bases lining up with TRBD2. This CDR3 is built from 14 residues. From germline, CDR1 is MNHNY and CDR2 SVGAGI (reference sequence). V was pared by 4 bases and J by 3 bases, with 4 bases of the junction left unmatched. In DNA form, the CDR3 reads TGTGCCAGCAGTTTTGTGGGGGGGACAGATACGCAGTATTTT. Translating it yields CASSFVGGTDTQYF.

The V gene is TRBV6-4, the J gene TRBJ2-2, with TRBD1 as a possible D gene (5 bases). Looked up from germline, CDR1 is MRHNA and CDR2 is SNTAGT. This CDR3 is 16 amino acids long. V lost 0 bases and J lost 3, with 11 bases in between. The CDR3 here is CASSDSEKTDTGELFF. The CDR3 DNA reads TGTGCCAGCAGTGACTCCGAGAAGACAGACACCGGGGAGCTGTTTTTT.

V usage is TRBV7-9 and J usage is TRBJ2-7; D call uncertain. Trimming stripped 5 bases from V and 1 base from J, with 24 bases between. From germline, CDR1 is SEHNR and CDR2 FQNEAQ (reference sequence). The CDR3 sequence is 18 residues long. The CDR3, as DNA: TGTGCCAGCAGCCACCCCTCCCGAGACTCTCATATTTCCTACGAGCAGTACTTC. It translates to CASSHPSRDSHISYEQYF.

Within the sample, this clone is medium-sized. The rearrangement uses TRBV10-2 and TRBJ1-3; weak D call: TRBD1 (5 bases). V was cut by 0 bases and J by 4 bases, with 10 bases left in between. CDR1 is WSHSY, CDR2 SAAADI, per germline. The CDR3 has 15 residues. The CDR3 protein is CASSESEAGGNTIYF. The CDR3 coding sequence is TGCGCCAGCAGTGAGTCAGAGGCAGGGGGAAACACCATATATTTT.

V usage is TRBV7-7 and J usage is TRBJ2-3, with 7 bases lining up with TRBD2. CDR3 length equals 14 residues. With V trimmed by 5 bases and J by 6 bases, 8 bases remained unmatched. Looked up from germline, CDR1 is SSHAT and CDR2 is FNYEAQ (reference sequence). This CDR3 is CASSPPGEGDTQYF. CDR3 nucleotide sequence: TGTGCCAGCAGCCCCCCGGGGGAGGGGGATACGCAGTATTTT. The entire variable domain, with the rest obtained from reference TRBV7-7 and TRBJ2-3, is as follows: GAGVSQSPRYKVTKRGQDVTLRCDPISSHATLYWYQQALGQGPEFLTYFNYEAQPDKSGLPSDRFSAERPEGSISTLTIQRTEQRDSAMYRCASSPPGEGDTQYFGPGTRLTVL.

This chain links TRBV19 with TRBJ2-1; 11 nucleotides match TRBD2. CDR1 LNHDA and CDR2 SQIVND come from the germline V gene (reference sequence). The V gene end was trimmed by 4 bases and the J gene end by 5 bases; junction bases not matched to a gene: 4. The CDR3 has 15 residues. The CDR3 nucleotides are TGTGCCAGTAGTAATAGCGGGAGGGGAGACAATGAGCAGTTCTTC. It codes for CASSNSGRGDNEQFF.

This clone was observed a few times. The chain carries TRBV6-6 and TRBJ2-7; D ambiguous. The CDR3 consists of 13 residues. V was pared by 2 bases and J by 2 bases, with 7 bases between. The V gene's germline CDR1 is MNHNY and CDR2 SVGAGI (reference sequence). The chain's CDR3 is CASSYGRTYEQYF. The CDR3 DNA follows: TGTGCCAGCAGTTACGGCAGAACCTACGAGCAGTACTTC.

The CDR3 coding sequence is TGTGCCAGCAGTTTAACTGGACAGGGGGCTGGAGATACGCAGTATTTT. As protein: CASSLTGQGAGDTQYF. This rearrangement joins TRBV28 to TRBJ2-3; 11 nucleotides agree with TRBD1. V was clipped by 2 bases and J by 5 bases; unmatched bases: 6. Germline loops: CDR1 MDHEN, CDR2 SYDVKM. This CDR3 comprises 16 residues.

The V gene is TRBV27, the J gene TRBJ2-5, with no clear D. The J call may be incorrect, as the DNA end agrees better with TRBJ2-7. The CDR3 length is 15 residues. Germline values: CDR1 MNHEY, CDR2 SMNVEV (reference sequence). In DNA, the CDR3 is TGTGCCAGCAGTTTACGTAGGAGCCTTTACTACGAGCAGTACTTC. Translating gives CASSLRRSLYYEQYF.

V is TRBV12-5 and J is TRBJ2-1; D remains unclear. Germline loops: CDR1 LGHNT, CDR2 FRNRAP. Trimming left V 4 bases short and J 8 bases short, with 9 bases between. This CDR3 is 12 amino acids long. CDR3 DNA sequence: TGTGCTAGTGGTTCCCGGGTGGATGAGCAGTTCTTC. The encoded protein is CASGSRVDEQFF.

This clone was found once. The chain links TRBV5-1 to TRBJ2-7; D is unclear. This CDR3 region has 16 residues. The V gene lost 0 bases and the J gene lost 1 base, with 14 bases spanning the gap. Per germline, CDR1 SGHRS and CDR2 YFSETQ. CDR3 in amino acids: CASSLDEDTLSYEQYF. The CDR3 coding sequence is TGCGCCAGCAGCTTGGATGAGGATACCTTATCCTACGAGCAGTACTTC. Variable domain in full (rest from reference TRBV5-1 and TRBJ2-7): KAGVTQTPRYLIKTRGQQVTLSCSPISGHRSVSWYQQTPGQGLQFLFEYFSETQRNKGNFPGRFSGRQFSNSRSEMNVSTLELGDSALYLCASSLDEDTLSYEQYFGPGTRLTVT.

The chain joins TRBV4-3 to TRBJ2-3, with TRBD2 matching over 8 bases. The V gene end was trimmed by 0 bases and the J gene end by 5 bases; junction bases not matched to a gene: 7. This CDR3 contains 16 residues. Germline V gene data show CDR1 as LGHNA and CDR2 as YSLEER. CDR3 DNA sequence: TGCGCCAGCAGCCAAGATAGCGGCGGGAGGTTAGATACGCAGTATTTT. It translates to CASSQDSGGRLDTQYF.

This clone came up a few times. The genes are TRBV30 and TRBJ2-2; no firm D call. Trimming stripped 0 bases from V and 6 bases from J, with 14 bases between. CDR3 length equals 15 residues. Germline V gene data show CDR1 as GTSNPN and CDR2 as SVGIG (reference sequence). CDR3 coding DNA: TGTGCCTGGAGTGTAAATCAGGCTCACGCCGGGGAGCTGTTTTTT. It translates to CAWSVNQAHAGELFF.

This chain links TRBV9 with TRBJ2-3; D is perhaps TRBD1 (5 bases). Germline CDR1 is SGDLS and CDR2 is YYNGEE. V was trimmed by 1 base and J by 3 bases, leaving 12 bases between them. CDR3 length: 15 amino acids. The CDR3 reads CASSVQGAGTDTQYF. CDR3 in DNA: TGTGCCAGCAGCGTACAAGGGGCAGGGACAGATACGCAGTATTTT.

This clone is labeled medium-sized. This sequence joins TRBV5-5 and TRBJ2-7; D gene unclear. Per the germline V gene, CDR1 is SGHKS and CDR2 is YYEKEE (reference sequence). V lost 2 bases to trimming and J lost 4 bases, with 19 bases between them. This CDR3 contains 16 residues. The CDR3 nucleotides read TGTGCCAGCAGCTTAGCCCCGGGTGGCAGTTTATACGAGCAGTACTTC. It codes for CASSLAPGGSLYEQYF.

This chain links TRBV5-6 with TRBJ2-7, with a possible D match to TRBD1 (5 bases). The germline CDR1 and CDR2 sequences are SGHDT and YYEEEE. The CDR3 runs to 13 residues. Between the trimmed V and J ends, which lost 0 bases and 5 bases, there was a span of 9 bases. CDR3 amino acids: CASSLEGKNEQYF. CDR3 DNA sequence: TGTGCCAGCAGCTTGGAGGGGAAGAACGAGCAGTACTTC.

The V gene is TRBV29-1, the J gene TRBJ1-2, with 7 bases aligning to TRBD1. Trimming cost V 3 bases and J 4 bases; bases outside gene matches: 5. Germline assignment: CDR1 SQVTM and CDR2 ANQGSEA. The CDR3 is 13 amino acids. The CDR3 here is CSVDTGESYGYTF. The DNA for the CDR3 is TGCAGCGTTGACACAGGGGAGAGCTATGGCTACACCTTC.

V gene TRBV7-2 combines with J gene TRBJ2-7, with 8 positions matching TRBD1. Germline trimming cut 4 bases from V and 4 bases from J; bases unmatched to any gene: 12. From germline, CDR1 is SGHTA and CDR2 FQGNSA. The CDR3 consists of 16 residues. This CDR3 is CASSSTPAGGMYEQYF. As DNA, the CDR3 is TGTGCCAGCAGCTCGACCCCGGCAGGGGGCATGTACGAGCAGTACTTC.

This clone was seen a few times. This chain connects TRBV5-6 to TRBJ1-1; D unclear. V gave up 3 bases and J gave up 3 bases, with 6 bases separating them. This CDR3 spans 12 amino acids. Looked up from germline, CDR1 is SGHDT and CDR2 is YYEEEE. CDR3 DNA: TGTGCCAGCAGCTATCAATACACTGAAGCTTTCTTT. This encodes CASSYQYTEAFF. The entire variable domain, with the rest obtained from reference TRBV5-6 and TRBJ1-1, is as follows: DAGVTQSPTHLIKTRGQQVTLRCSPKSGHDTVSWYQQALGQGPQFIFQYYEEEERQRGNFPDRFSGHQFPNYSSELNVNALLLGDSALYLCASSYQYTEAFFGQGTRLTVV.

The chain uses TRBV27 and TRBJ2-1; D is uncertain. Trimming stripped 0 bases from V and 5 bases from J, with 11 bases between. Germline V CDR1 and CDR2: MNHEY, SMNVEV (reference sequence). The CDR3 has 15 amino acids. The CDR3 sequence is CASSLSAIANNEQFF. The CDR3 nucleotides are TGTGCCAGCAGTTTATCAGCTATAGCCAACAATGAGCAGTTCTTC.

The chain combines TRBV6-4 with TRBJ2-5; 8 bases map to TRBD2. The CDR3 spans 15 residues. Losses at the gene ends were 0 bases for V and 2 bases for J; bases not matched to a gene: 2. Germline CDR1 is MRHNA and CDR2 is SNTAGT. CDR3 coding DNA: TGTGCCAGCAGTGACTCGACGGGGGGGCAAGAGACCCAGTACTTC. It translates to CASSDSTGGQETQYF.

This clone has a handful of counts. This rearrangement joins TRBV6-1 to TRBJ2-2; D perhaps matches TRBD1 (5 bases). With 2 bases removed from V and 3 bases from J, the gap between germline ends came to 13 bases. Germline CDR1 MNHNS, CDR2 SASEGT. The CDR3 runs to 16 residues. CDR3 in amino acids: CASSELRGQDTGELFF. The CDR3 region has the DNA TGTGCCAGCAGTGAACTAAGGGGTCAGGACACCGGGGAGCTGTTTTTT.

This clone has just a few counts. This chain connects TRBV6-4 to TRBJ2-2; no definite D call. Trimming took off 0 bases at V and 5 bases at J, with 4 bases between the two ends. Germline V gives CDR1 MRHNA, CDR2 SNTAGT. CDR3 length: 13 residues. CDR3 amino acids: CASSDSTTGELFF. Written as DNA, the CDR3 is TGTGCCAGCAGTGACTCGACAACCGGGGAGCTGTTTTTT.

This clone was seen more than once but under ten times. V gene TRBV9 combines with J gene TRBJ1-1, with TRBD1 identical over 8 bases. The J segment lost 5 bases and the V segment lost 4 bases, leaving 13 bases of the junction unmatched. This CDR3 comprises 16 residues. Germline CDR1 and CDR2: SGDLS and YYNGEE. CDR3 sequence reads: CASSPTGTGSRTEAFF. The CDR3 region has the DNA TGTGCCAGCAGCCCAACCGGGACAGGAAGTCGGACTGAAGCTTTCTTT.